This T cell receptor beta chain was observed in a study of control samples from healthy donors and cancer patients. Sequencing used immunoSEQ multiplex PCR; TCRdb keeps in-frame clones, though not all of them. The sample lists about 160,000 clones; roughly 89% were seen once. This CDR3 region has 10 residues. Germline CDR1 and CDR2: MDHEN and SYDVKM. For this clone: The germline gene is not matched at one end of the junction; a read error may be the cause.

The chain couples TRBV28 to TRBJ1-6, with D maybe TRBD1 (6 bases). This sequence was found in a man aged 25-45 years in good health. The sample consisted of blood. The DNA of the CDR3 is TGTGCCAGCAGTGATGACAGGTTTTACTTT. Protein sequence: CASSDDRFYF.